A selection of T cell receptor beta chains follows, all from one sample in a study of read filtering for tumor transcriptome and immune sequencing. A single record per CDR3 protein comes from TCRdb applying MiXCR to the reads. The sample has about 86,000 distinct CDR3 sequences, about 12% seen once. The sample was a population of CD138-negative cells sorted from bone marrow. The receptor set was obtained from a donor older than 35 with multiple myeloma. The CDR3 runs from the conserved cysteine through the conserved F or W. D genes are given only for firm matches. Size tells how often a clone was seen (once, few, many) or the class of an expanded clone, and some rows leave it out.

abundance	v_gene	j_gene	d_gene	CDR3nt	CDR3aa
many	TRBV5-1	TRBJ2-1	-	TGCGCCAGCAGCCCGGACCCAAACAATGAGCAGTTCTTC	CASSPDPNNEQFF
many	TRBV7-9	TRBJ2-3	-	TGTGCCAGCAGCTTAGCTACGGGACGGGGAGATACGCAGTATTTT	CASSLATGRGDTQYF
-	TRBV3-1	TRBJ2-1	TRBD2	TGTGCCAGCAGTCTCAGCGGGAGCGCCTACAATGAGCAGTTCTTC	CASSLSGSAYNEQFF
-	TRBV7-6	TRBJ2-5	TRBD1	TGTGCCAGCAGCAAACAGGGGGCGGAAGAGACCCAGTACTTC	CASSKQGAEETQYF
-	TRBV6-5	TRBJ2-3	TRBD1	TGTGCCAGCAGACGAGGACAGGTTGCAGATACGCAGTATTTT	CASRRGQVADTQYF
-	TRBV2	TRBJ2-1	TRBD2	TGTGCCAGCAGCCTAGCGGGAGAGGTTGAGCAGTTCTTC	CASSLAGEVEQFF
-	TRBV13	TRBJ1-1	-	TGTGCCAGCAGCTTTGGACTCCGGGGCACTGAAGCTTTCTTT	CASSFGLRGTEAFF
many	TRBV5-1	TRBJ2-3	TRBD1	TGCGCCAGCAGCTTGGGGGACAGGAAAAATACGCAGTATTTT	CASSLGDRKNTQYF
few	TRBV5-1	TRBJ1-1	-	TGCGCCAGCAGCTTCGGACACCTGAACACTGAAGCTTTCTTT	CASSFGHLNTEAFF
many	TRBV11-2	TRBJ2-2	-	TGTGCCAGCAGCTTTGGGCACGGGGAGCTGTTTTTT	CASSFGHGELFF
-	TRBV9	TRBJ2-5	TRBD2	TGTGCCAGCAGCGTAACGCCGGGACTAGCTAGGGAGACCCAGTACTTC	CASSVTPGLARETQYF
many	TRBV2	TRBJ1-1	-	TGTGCCAGCAGTGTATTACAGGGAACAGAAGCTTTCTTT	CASSVLQGTEAFF
many	TRBV29-1	TRBJ2-5	-	TGCAGCGTTGCCCTACAGGGAGGGGAGACCCAGTACTTC	CSVALQGGETQYF
many	TRBV28	TRBJ2-1	TRBD1	TGTGCCAGCAGTCAACAGGGGGAAGGCTACAATGAGCAGTTCTTC	CASSQQGEGYNEQFF
many	TRBV5-1	TRBJ1-5	-	TGCGCCAGCAGCTTGGCGCCCAGGGATAGCAATCAGCCCCAGCATTTT	CASSLAPRDSNQPQHF
many	TRBV28	TRBJ1-2	-	TGTGCCAGCAGTACGCCCCCCCTTGGCTACACCTTC	CASSTPPLGYTF
many	TRBV20-1	TRBJ1-5	-	TGCAGCGCGAGTCCCAATAGGGATAGCAATCAGCCCCAGCATTTT	CSASPNRDSNQPQHF
-	TRBV4-2	TRBJ2-1	TRBD2	TGTGCCAGCAGCCACCCGCCCCTAGCGGGAGGGCCGAATGAGCAGTTCTTC	CASSHPPLAGGPNEQFF